This paragraph covers one T cell receptor (beta chain) sequence. Its cognate antigen is unknown. Profiling relied on immunoSEQ multiplex PCR, and the TCRdb table lists in-frame clones only, not all of them. The repertoire holds some 100,000 clones, with 80% to 90% as singletons. Trimming removed 1 base at V and 2 bases at J, with 7 bases between. From germline, CDR1 is SGHTA and CDR2 FQGTGA. The CDR3 is 14 residues long. These data come from a study of T cell responses to AZD1222 COVID-19 vaccine. Overall study results and limits: Across spike, vaccine-associated CD4 TCRs were found, dominant at 160-218 and 743-854. The donor cohort was predominantly white British with a female majority, and clonal diversity may have been underestimated. The breadth and depth of Spike-specific TCRs increased once two AZD1222 doses had been given.

The material sequenced was peripheral blood, taken on day 0 of AZD1222 vaccination. This TCR was recovered from an adult in good health. This rearrangement joins TRBV7-3 to TRBJ2-3, with D perhaps given as TRBD1 or TRBD2 (5 bases each). The CDR3 region is CASSLRGITDTQYF. The CDR3 nucleotides read TGTGCCAGCAGCTTAAGGGGGATCACAGATACGCAGTATTTT.